This is a list of T cell receptor beta chains from one sample in a study of blood T cell repertoires in COVID-19. Clones were sequenced by immunoSEQ multiplex PCR, and TCRdb holds only the in-frame ones, with some missing. The sample lists some 99,000 clones, approximately 90% seen once, with about 1.1% in the top ten. The sample consisted of peripheral blood. Source of these receptors: a human donor in a cohort sampled during active COVID-19. Each CDR3 is given without its conserved first and last residue. Each record gives: V gene, D gene, J gene, CDR3 protein. The D gene is left open where the match is weak.

TRBV11-3,TRBD1,TRBJ1-3,ASSFRGRLGNTIY
TRBV6-4,TRBD1,TRBJ1-2,ASSGDSYGYT
TRBV7-9,-,TRBJ2-5,ASSLSTQRQETQY
TRBV5-1,TRBD1,TRBJ1-3,ASSRGDRANGNTIY
TRBV7-9,-,TRBJ1-5,ASSLDQGQPQH
TRBV12-3/TRBV12-4,-,TRBJ1-2,ASSLVENYGYT
TRBV29-1,-,TRBJ2-3,SVEAWARTDTQY
TRBV27,TRBD1,TRBJ2-7,ASSRAGQGGEQY
TRBV7-2,-,TRBJ2-3,ASSTTTDTQY
TRBV28,TRBD2,TRBJ2-5,ASSLLALAGGPRETQY
TRBV4-1,TRBD2,TRBJ2-5,ASSQVLAGGPRETQY
TRBV5-5,-,TRBJ2-7,ASSLDIRGNYEQY
TRBV7-8,TRBD1,TRBJ2-3,ASSLGQGEADTQY
TRBV5-1,TRBD2,TRBJ2-7,ASSLSSGAYEQY
TRBV5-5,-,TRBJ2-3,ASIRQEWGITDTQY
TRBV10-2,TRBD2,TRBJ2-2,ASSDILAGARGTGELF
TRBV4-1,TRBD1,TRBJ2-7,ASSPPRTGGYEQY
TRBV6-6,-,TRBJ1-2,ASSYRQGPAGGYT
TRBV5-1,-,TRBJ2-3,ASSLAKGLAIDTQY
TRBV4-1,-,TRBJ1-4,ASSQDGGLKGEKLF
TRBV7-9,TRBD1,TRBJ1-1,ASSPTDRDTEAF
TRBV5-1,-,TRBJ2-1,ASSLDRSSYNEQF
TRBV10-3,TRBD2,TRBJ2-1,ASMLAGGYEQF
TRBV3-1/TRBV3-2,-,TRBJ1-3,ASSPPGQNSGNTIY
TRBV7-9,-,TRBJ1-2,ASSFIYGYT
TRBV2,TRBD1,TRBJ1-1,ASSEQGAATEAF
TRBV23-1,-,TRBJ2-5,ASSQEGQRTATQY
TRBV7-8,-,TRBJ1-3,ASSLGEAALGTIY
TRBV2,-,TRBJ2-1,ASSDNGGSYNEQF
TRBV24-1,-,TRBJ2-5,ATSPTGQETQY
TRBV15,-,TRBJ2-4,ATSRGSGAALRNIQY
TRBV5-4,TRBD2,TRBJ2-3,ASSFPGLAGEGDTQY
TRBV5-6,TRBD1,TRBJ1-2,ASSRPGTVRYYGYT
TRBV4-3,-,TRBJ2-7,ASSQGLGAGKYYEQY
TRBV6-2/TRBV6-3,TRBD2,TRBJ2-1,ASSYRLAEYNEQF
TRBV19,-,TRBJ1-1,ASSIRDGAF
TRBV19,TRBD2,TRBJ2-3,ASSSTRTSGGTEEDTQY
TRBV11-2,TRBD1,TRBJ2-7,ASSLGQGLFGYEQY
TRBV15,-,TRBJ2-6,ATSRGQEANVLT
TRBV9,TRBD1,TRBJ2-2,ASSVDPGGFTGELF
TRBV10-3,-,TRBJ1-2,AIALESRYGYT
TRBV25-1,-,TRBJ1-6,ASSDEPGWYSPLH
TRBV3-1/TRBV3-2,TRBD2,TRBJ2-2,ASSQRLADTGELF
TRBV9,TRBD1,TRBJ2-5,ASSTSGTGGPRETQY
TRBV18,-,TRBJ2-6,ASSPTGQSNSGANVLT
TRBV9,TRBD2,TRBJ2-2,ASSGLAVNTGELF
TRBV6-5,TRBD1,TRBJ2-4,ASSLRQGWDIQY
TRBV5-1,TRBD2,TRBJ2-7,ASSPAGTSGTYEQY
TRBV7-9,-,TRBJ2-5,ASSLATGQETQY
TRBV6-9,TRBD2,TRBJ2-7,ASSYLLSGGLLNYEQY
TRBV7-2,-,TRBJ1-3,ASSPTFSGNTIY
TRBV5-4,-,TRBJ1-2,ASSLVGGNYGYT
TRBV10-3,TRBD2,TRBJ2-3,ATGTSGGERTDTQY
TRBV5-1,TRBD2,TRBJ2-3,ASSLTSGSPDTQY
TRBV24-1,TRBD1,TRBJ2-3,ATRSGQGSTDTQY